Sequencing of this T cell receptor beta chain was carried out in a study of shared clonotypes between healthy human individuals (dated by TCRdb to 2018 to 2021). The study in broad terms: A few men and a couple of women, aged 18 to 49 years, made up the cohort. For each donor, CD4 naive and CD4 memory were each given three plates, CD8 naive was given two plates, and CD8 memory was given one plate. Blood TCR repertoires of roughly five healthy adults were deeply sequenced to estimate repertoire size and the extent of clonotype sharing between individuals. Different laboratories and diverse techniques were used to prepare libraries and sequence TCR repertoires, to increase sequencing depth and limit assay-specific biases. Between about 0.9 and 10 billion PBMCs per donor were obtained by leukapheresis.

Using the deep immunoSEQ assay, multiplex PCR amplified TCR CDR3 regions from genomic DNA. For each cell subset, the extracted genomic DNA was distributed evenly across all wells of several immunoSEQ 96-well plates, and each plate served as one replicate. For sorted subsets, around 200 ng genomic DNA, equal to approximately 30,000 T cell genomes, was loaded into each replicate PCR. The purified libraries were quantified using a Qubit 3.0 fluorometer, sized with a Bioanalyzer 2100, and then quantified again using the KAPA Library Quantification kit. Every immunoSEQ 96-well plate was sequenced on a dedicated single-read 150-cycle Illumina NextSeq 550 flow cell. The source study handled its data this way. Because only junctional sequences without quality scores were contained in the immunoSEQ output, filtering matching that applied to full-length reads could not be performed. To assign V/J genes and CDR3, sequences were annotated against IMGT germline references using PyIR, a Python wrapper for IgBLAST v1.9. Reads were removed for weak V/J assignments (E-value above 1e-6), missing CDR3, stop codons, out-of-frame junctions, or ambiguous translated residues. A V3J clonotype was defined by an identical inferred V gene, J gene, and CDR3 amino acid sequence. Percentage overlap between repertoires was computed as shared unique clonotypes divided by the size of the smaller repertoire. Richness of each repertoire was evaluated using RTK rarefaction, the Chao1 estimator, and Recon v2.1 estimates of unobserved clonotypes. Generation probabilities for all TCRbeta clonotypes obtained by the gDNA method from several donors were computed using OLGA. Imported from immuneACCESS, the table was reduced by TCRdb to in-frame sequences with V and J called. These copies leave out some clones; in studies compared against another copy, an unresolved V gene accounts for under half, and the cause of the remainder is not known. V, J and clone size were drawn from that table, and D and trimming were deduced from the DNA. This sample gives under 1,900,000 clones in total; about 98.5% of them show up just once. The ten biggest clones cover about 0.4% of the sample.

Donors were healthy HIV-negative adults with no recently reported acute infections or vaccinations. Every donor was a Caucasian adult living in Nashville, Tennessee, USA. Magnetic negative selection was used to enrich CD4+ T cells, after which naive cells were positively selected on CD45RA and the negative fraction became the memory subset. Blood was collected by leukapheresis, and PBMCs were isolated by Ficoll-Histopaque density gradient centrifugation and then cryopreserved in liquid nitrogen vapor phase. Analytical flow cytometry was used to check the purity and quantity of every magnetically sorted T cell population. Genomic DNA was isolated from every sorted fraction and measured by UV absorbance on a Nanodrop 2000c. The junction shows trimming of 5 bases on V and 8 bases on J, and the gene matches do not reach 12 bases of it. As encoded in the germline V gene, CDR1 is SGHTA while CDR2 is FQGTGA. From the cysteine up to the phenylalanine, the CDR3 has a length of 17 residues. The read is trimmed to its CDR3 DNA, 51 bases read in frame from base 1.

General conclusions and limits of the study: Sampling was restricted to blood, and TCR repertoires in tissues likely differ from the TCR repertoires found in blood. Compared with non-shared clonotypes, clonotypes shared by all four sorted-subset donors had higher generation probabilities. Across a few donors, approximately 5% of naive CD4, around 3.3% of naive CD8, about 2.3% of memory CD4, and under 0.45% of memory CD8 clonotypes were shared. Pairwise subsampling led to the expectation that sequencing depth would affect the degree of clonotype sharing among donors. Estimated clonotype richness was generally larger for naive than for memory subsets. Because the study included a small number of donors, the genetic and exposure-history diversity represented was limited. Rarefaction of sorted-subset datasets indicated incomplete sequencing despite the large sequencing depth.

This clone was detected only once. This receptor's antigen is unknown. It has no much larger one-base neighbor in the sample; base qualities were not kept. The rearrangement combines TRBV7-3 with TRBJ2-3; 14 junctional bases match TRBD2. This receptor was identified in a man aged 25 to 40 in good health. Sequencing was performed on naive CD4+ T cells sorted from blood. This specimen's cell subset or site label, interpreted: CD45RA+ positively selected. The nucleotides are TGTGCCAGCAGCAAACGCCCGGGACTAGCGGGAGACGGTACGCAGTATTTT. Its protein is CASSKRPGLAGDGTQYF.